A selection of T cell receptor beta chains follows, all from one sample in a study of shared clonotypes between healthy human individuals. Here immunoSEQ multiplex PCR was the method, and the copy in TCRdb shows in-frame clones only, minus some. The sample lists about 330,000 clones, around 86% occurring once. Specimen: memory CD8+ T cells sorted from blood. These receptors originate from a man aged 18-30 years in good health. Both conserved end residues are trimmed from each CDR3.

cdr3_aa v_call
ASSSGANVLT TRBV27
ASSLAASYTQY TRBV11-2
ASSLTTEAF TRBV5-6
ASSAQLGQLIHEQY TRBV9
ASSLGTVFNTQY TRBV27
ASSPGFQPQH TRBV7-9
SVVGGNEQF TRBV29-1
ASSQIGQVTYEQY TRBV6-1
ASSLDMEWTEAF TRBV4-1
ASSSARGHPYEQY TRBV5-1
ASSLNGTHGYT TRBV7-4
ASSLWTSGSYGEQY TRBV5-1
ASSQEGQGDEQF TRBV7-9
ASSLDRALNYGYT TRBV5-1
ASSFVGDGLYEQY TRBV27
ASSQEEQGTEAF TRBV4-1
ASSAGQTSFNQPQH TRBV7-9
ASSISGRTEAF TRBV19
ASSFEARLAKNIQY TRBV5-4
ASSQGGASSFNTEAF TRBV14
ASSPGPLGETQY TRBV18
ASSEHRGANEKLF TRBV6-1
ASSFIGGIGYGYT TRBV27
ASSYSIGEQY TRBV6-5
AISQRQGGSTDTQY TRBV10-3
ASSSRGETQY TRBV11-2
ASSLARGGYEQY TRBV27
ASSSLLTGPAVEQY TRBV5-1
ASSQGTVFYNEQF TRBV4-3
ASSQTGSTDTQY TRBV14
ASSLEHGTGGPDTQY TRBV9
AWSVLADTQY TRBV30
ASGEGETYNEQF TRBV9
SAVQGAYEQY TRBV29-1
ASSPGPLISTDTQY TRBV9
ASSAGNWGSNQPQH TRBV10-2
ASSELGQGIQY TRBV11-1
ASSLAVVRVETQY TRBV5-1
ASSLDGTGHSPLH TRBV5-6
ASSDAGTGEVSDEKLF TRBV4-1
ATSRVGNIQY TRBV15
ASSLWGTYEQY TRBV27
ASTELRGVGEQY TRBV27
ASNEPTGRGETDTQY TRBV11-2
ASSRSPRNYGYT TRBV7-9
ASSQDSGNTEAF TRBV11-3
ASSHTSSDSSYEQY TRBV4-1